This T cell receptor beta chain derives from a study of spatial heterogeneity in lung cancer. Study background: More beta-chain than alpha-chain sequences were consistently detected.

Comments on this clonotype: Its antigen remains unidentified.

V was cut by 5 bases and J by 0 bases, with 13 bases left in between. Germline CDR1 reads SGHAT; CDR2 reads FQDESV (reference sequence). CDR3 length: 16 residues. The study, taken as a whole, reports: Counts of expanded intratumoral alpha and beta TCRs tracked tumor mutation counts.

TCRdb reprocessed the 5' RACE reads via MiXCR and lists one record per CDR3 protein. The repertoire includes about 9,200 distinct CDR3 sequences, 2.9% of them detected once, and about 13% sits in the top ten. Time point noted: sample taken at primary tumor resection. Material: lung tumor tissue, obtained at surgery. The clonotype originates from a male donor with early-stage non-small cell lung cancer. The rearrangement joins TRBV11-1 to TRBJ2-2, with a tentative D call TRBD1 (5 bases). The CDR3 nucleotides are TGTGCCAGCAGCCCCGACAGCCTGACGAACACCGGGGAGCTGTTTTTT. It encodes CASSPDSLTNTGELFF.